This entry lists 13 T cell receptor beta chains sequenced from one sample in a study of T-cell memory formation after mild COVID-19. TCRdb used MiXCR to reprocess the 5' RACE reads, holding one entry per CDR3 protein. This table holds about 400,000 distinct CDR3 sequences, more than 15% found once. Specimen: PBMCs or a T cell subset sorted from them (not recorded which). The receptors come from a man aged 18 to 29 who had mild COVID-19 (a few samples of this study predate the infection). Cell type and time point are not known.

At least ten counts were recorded for this clonotype. This sequence joins TRBV5-1 and TRBJ2-5; D perhaps matches TRBD1 (6 bases). The CDR3 is 14 amino acids. Germline CDR1 and CDR2: SGHRS and YFSETQ. The ends were cut back, 4 bases at V and 3 bases at J, with 13 bases in the middle. The CDR3 is CASSRGQLEETQYF. Written as DNA, the CDR3 is TGCGCCAGCAGCCGAGGACAGTTAGAAGAGACCCAGTACTTC.

The chain combines TRBV27 with TRBJ2-7; D is perhaps TRBD2 (5 bases). The length of the CDR3 is 13 residues. Germline CDR1 is MNHEY and CDR2 is SMNVEV (reference sequence). The V end lost 4 bases, the J end lost 2 bases, and 9 bases lay between the germline ends. The CDR3 is CASSYGVPYEQYF. DNA of the CDR3: TGTGCCAGCAGTTACGGGGTTCCCTACGAGCAGTACTTC.

V gene TRBV5-4 combines with J gene TRBJ1-2; possible D gene TRBD1, 6 bases. The CDR3 runs 18 residues. Germline CDR1 SGHNT, CDR2 YYREEE (reference sequence). V shed 4 bases and J shed 4 bases, with 26 bases lying between them. The CDR3 region has the DNA TGTGCCAGCAGCCCGGGTGGGGCGCCGGGGGCGCAAATCTATGGCTACACCTTC. Translating gives CASSPGGAPGAQIYGYTF.

The chain has TRBV4-2 and TRBJ2-7; TRBD1 is a possible D gene (6 bases). V gave up 0 bases and J gave up 6 bases, with 9 bases separating them. Germline-derived CDR1 and CDR2 are LGHNA and YNFKEQ. The CDR3 is 13 residues long. CDR3 amino acids: CASSQELGAEQYF. CDR3 coding DNA: TGTGCCAGCAGCCAAGAACTGGGGGCCGAGCAGTACTTC.

The chain recombines TRBV10-3 with TRBJ2-1; possible D gene TRBD2, 6 bases. Germline CDR1 is ENHRY and CDR2 is SYGVKD. The ends were cut back, 4 bases at V and 4 bases at J, with 20 bases in the middle. This CDR3 has 17 amino acids. CDR3 region: CAISGTFGRTTYNEQFF. The CDR3 DNA sequence: TGTGCCATCAGTGGAACTTTCGGCCGGACTACGTACAATGAGCAGTTCTTC.

This clonotype was observed at least ten times. The rearrangement uses TRBV6-5 and TRBJ1-5; the D is unclear. The V gene's germline CDR1 is MNHEY and CDR2 SVGAGI. The CDR3 has 16 amino acids. The V and J ends lost 6 bases and 0 bases respectively, with 15 bases between them. CDR3 coding DNA: TGTGCCAGCAGAGGTACCGGGTCCCCTAGCAATCAGCCCCAGCATTTT. This codes for CASRGTGSPSNQPQHF.

This clonotype was detected only a few times. The V gene is TRBV7-9, the J gene TRBJ2-1; D is ambiguous. The germline V and J ends were trimmed by 6 bases and 7 bases, with 19 bases remaining between them. From germline, CDR1 is SEHNR and CDR2 FQNEAQ (reference sequence). The length of the CDR3 is 15 residues. Here the CDR3 DNA reads TGTGCCAGCAGTATAACCCAAAGGTGGCAGAATGAGCAGTTCTTC. This sequence encodes CASSITQRWQNEQFF.

Only a few counts were recorded for this clonotype. The J gene is TRBJ2-5, the V gene TRBV5-1, with TRBD1 matching over 9 bases. CDR1 is SGHRS, CDR2 YFSETQ, per germline. The CDR3 consists of 14 residues. The V and J ends lost 4 bases and 4 bases, in that order; junction bases with no gene match: 5. The CDR3 reads CASSTPDRGETQYF. CDR3 in DNA: TGCGCCAGCAGCACCCCGGACAGGGGAGAGACCCAGTACTTC.

The chain carries TRBV28 and TRBJ1-5; 9 nucleotides match TRBD1. The germline V gene has CDR1 MDHEN and CDR2 SYDVKM. V was clipped by 5 bases and J by 7 bases; unmatched bases: 6. This CDR3 region has 14 residues. The CDR3 nucleotides are TGTGCCAGCAGTCGCCTGACAGGGGGACAGCCCCAGCATTTT. Translating it yields CASSRLTGGQPQHF.

This clonotype was observed many times. V gene TRBV9 combines with J gene TRBJ2-3; perhaps TRBD2 as D (6 bases). V was trimmed by 0 bases and J by 2 bases, leaving 10 bases between them. Germline CDR1 is SGDLS and CDR2 is YYNGEE. The CDR3 length is 15 residues. CDR3 nucleotides: TGTGCCAGCAGCGTAGGTAGCGGATACACAGATACGCAGTATTTT. Translation: CASSVGSGYTDTQYF.

This clonotype was counted between two and nine times. The chain employs TRBV20-1 and TRBJ2-3; D gene unclear. Trimming cost V 0 bases and J 0 bases, with 4 bases left between them. CDR1 is DFQATT, CDR2 SNEGSKA, per germline (reference sequence). The CDR3 has 13 residues. The CDR3 loop is CSAREPSTDTQYF. The CDR3 DNA reads as TGCAGTGCTAGAGAGCCTAGCACAGATACGCAGTATTTT.

The V call is TRBV20-1, the J call TRBJ1-3; D not resolved. Looked up from germline, CDR1 is DFQATT and CDR2 is SNEGSKA (reference sequence). V lost 0 bases and J 3 bases, leaving 6 bases between the germline ends. The CDR3 consists of 13 residues. CDR3 bases: TGCAGTGCTAGAGATATCGATGGAAACACCATATATTTT. The encoded protein is CSARDIDGNTIYF.

In regard to this clonotype: A read error may produce the germline difference seen at one junction end. The CDR3 region is CSVGSPGNAGELFF. For the CDR3, the DNA is TGCAGCGTGGGGTCACCAGGGAACGCCGGGGAGCTGTTTTTT. The rearrangement uses TRBV29-1 and TRBJ2-2, with a weak D call TRBD1 (5 bases). This CDR3 region has 14 residues. Germline V gene lookup returns CDR1 SQVTM and CDR2 ANQGSEA.